Listed here is a single T cell receptor (beta chain). As processed by the authors: For nucleated cells, counts were estimated from reference gene primer amplification. The repertoire was sequenced with immunoSEQ multiplex PCR; TCRdb's copy has only in-frame clones and lacks some. V and J calls plus clone size are reproduced from that table; the DNA served to infer D and trimming. Found here are 450,000 to 500,000 clones, 70% to 90% of them singletons; the top ten hold roughly 3.2%. Per the germline V gene, CDR1 is MNHEY and CDR2 is SMNVEV (reference sequence). The CDR3 has 13 residues. Trimming stripped 6 bases from V and 1 base from J, with 9 bases between. This sample is part of a study of blood T cell repertoires in COVID-19. As for the study in general: The study drew acute and convalescent COVID-19 samples from the United States, Italy and Spain. PBMCs, B-cell-depleted T cells, or T cells provided the cDNA or gDNA that made up the material.

The sequence was obtained from a human donor in a cohort sampled during active COVID-19. The chain is built from TRBV27 and TRBJ1-2; D unclear. Sequenced input: peripheral blood. Written as DNA, the CDR3 is TGTGCCAGCAGCCCACAGATTAACTATGGCTACACCTTC. Its protein product is CASSPQINYGYTF.